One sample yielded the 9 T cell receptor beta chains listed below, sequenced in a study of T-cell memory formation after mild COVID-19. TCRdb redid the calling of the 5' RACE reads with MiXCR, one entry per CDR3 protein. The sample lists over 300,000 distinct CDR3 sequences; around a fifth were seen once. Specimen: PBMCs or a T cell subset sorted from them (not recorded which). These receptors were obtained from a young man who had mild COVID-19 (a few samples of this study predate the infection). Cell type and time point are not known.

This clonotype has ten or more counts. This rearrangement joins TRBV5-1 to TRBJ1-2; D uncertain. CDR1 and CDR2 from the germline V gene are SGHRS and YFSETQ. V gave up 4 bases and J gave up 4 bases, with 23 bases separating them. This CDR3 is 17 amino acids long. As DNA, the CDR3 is TGCGCCAGCAGCGCCGACCCGACCTCCGGGTTAAGCTATGGCTACACCTTC. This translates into CASSADPTSGLSYGYTF.

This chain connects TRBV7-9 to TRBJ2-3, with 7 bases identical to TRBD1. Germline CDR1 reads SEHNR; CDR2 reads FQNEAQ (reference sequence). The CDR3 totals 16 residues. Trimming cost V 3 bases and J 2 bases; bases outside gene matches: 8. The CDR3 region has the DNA TGTGCCAGCAGCTTTGTAGAGGGACAGTTCACAGATACGCAGTATTTT. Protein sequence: CASSFVEGQFTDTQYF.

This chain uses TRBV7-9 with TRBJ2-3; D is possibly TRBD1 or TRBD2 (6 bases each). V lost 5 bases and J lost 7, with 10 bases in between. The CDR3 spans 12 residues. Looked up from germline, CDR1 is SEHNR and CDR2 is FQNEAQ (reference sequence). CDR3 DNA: TGTGCCAGCAGCGGGGGGCAAAATACGCAGTATTTT. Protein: CASSGGQNTQYF.

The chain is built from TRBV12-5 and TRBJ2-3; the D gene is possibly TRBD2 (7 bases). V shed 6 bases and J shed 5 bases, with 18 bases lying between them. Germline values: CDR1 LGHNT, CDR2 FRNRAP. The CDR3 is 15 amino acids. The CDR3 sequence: CASGPVGGRQDTQYF. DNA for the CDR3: TGTGCTAGTGGGCCGGTCGGGGGGCGGCAAGATACGCAGTATTTT.

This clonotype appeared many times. CDR3 in amino acids: CSARYSNQPQHF. The DNA for the CDR3 is TGCAGTGCTAGATACAGCAATCAGCCCCAGCATTTT. This chain joins TRBV20-1 and TRBJ1-5, with D hard to call. Germline V lookup: CDR1 DFQATT, CDR2 SNEGSKA (reference sequence). The V end was cut by 2 bases, the J end by 1 base, with 3 bases between. The CDR3 has 12 residues.

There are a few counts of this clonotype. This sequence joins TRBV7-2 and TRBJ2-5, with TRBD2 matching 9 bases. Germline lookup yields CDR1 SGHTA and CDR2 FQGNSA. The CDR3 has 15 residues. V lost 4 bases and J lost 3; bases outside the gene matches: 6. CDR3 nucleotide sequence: TGTGCCAGCAGCTCTCCCCGACTAGCGGAAGAGACCCAGTACTTC. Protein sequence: CASSSPRLAEETQYF.

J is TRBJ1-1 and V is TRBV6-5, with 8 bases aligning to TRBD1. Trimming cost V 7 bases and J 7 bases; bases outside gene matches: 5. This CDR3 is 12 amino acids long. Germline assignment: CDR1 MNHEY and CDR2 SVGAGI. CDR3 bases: TGTGCCAGCATTCAGGGGGCAGGTGAAGCTTTCTTT. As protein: CASIQGAGEAFF.

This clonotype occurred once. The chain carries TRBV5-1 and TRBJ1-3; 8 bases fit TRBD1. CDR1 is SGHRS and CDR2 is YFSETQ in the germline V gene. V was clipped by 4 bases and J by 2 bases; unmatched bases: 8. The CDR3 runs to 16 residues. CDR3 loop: CASSLDRAETGNTIYF. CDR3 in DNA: TGCGCCAGCAGCCTGGACAGGGCAGAAACTGGAAACACCATATATTTT.

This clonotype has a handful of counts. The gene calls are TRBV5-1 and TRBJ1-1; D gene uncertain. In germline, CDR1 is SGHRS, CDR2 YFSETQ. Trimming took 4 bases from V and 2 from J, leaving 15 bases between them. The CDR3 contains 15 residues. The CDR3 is CASSPFGVFNTEAFF. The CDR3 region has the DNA TGCGCCAGCAGCCCCTTTGGAGTGTTTAACACTGAAGCTTTCTTT.